The 14 T cell receptor beta chains below all came from one sample that was sequenced in a study of shared clonotypes between healthy human individuals. In the naive CD8 group, cells lacked CD45RO and were positively selected for CCR7, so terminally differentiated effector memory CD45RA+ cells were left out. Clones were read by immunoSEQ multiplex PCR, and TCRdb kept only the in-frame ones, dropping some. Altogether almost 700,000 clones are present, 90% to 95% being singletons, with the ten largest covering about a quarter. The sample was naive CD8+ T cells sorted from blood. These receptors were taken from a man in his thirties or forties in good health.

The rearrangement uses TRBV25-1 and TRBJ2-1; 10 bases align to TRBD1. The V gene end was trimmed by 7 bases and the J gene end by 8 bases; junction bases not matched to a gene: 5. From germline, CDR1 is MGHDK and CDR2 SYGVNS. The CDR3 runs 13 residues. DNA for the CDR3: TGTGCCAGCAAAGGACAGGGGGGTTATGAGCAGTTCTTC. This translates into CASKGQGGYEQFF.

This clone is a singleton in its sample. This chain links TRBV28 with TRBJ2-1; TRBD2 aligns across 9 bases. Germline-derived CDR1 and CDR2 are MDHEN and SYDVKM. V shed 6 bases, J shed 5 bases, and the junction held 8 bases outside the gene matches. This CDR3 comprises 15 residues. CDR3: CASSLGLAPHNEQFF. The CDR3 bases are TGTGCCAGCAGCCTCGGACTAGCGCCCCACAATGAGCAGTTCTTC.

This rearrangement joins TRBV7-9 to TRBJ2-3, with 9 bases matching TRBD2. The germline gives CDR1 SEHNR, CDR2 FQNEAQ (reference sequence). The CDR3 is 14 residues long. The V gene end was trimmed by 1 base and the J gene end by 5 bases; junction bases not matched to a gene: 1. For the CDR3, the DNA is TGTGCCAGCAGCTTAGTGCGGGAGGGAGATACGCAGTATTTT. As protein: CASSLVREGDTQYF.

This chain connects TRBV7-9 to TRBJ2-2, with D tentatively TRBD1 or TRBD2 (5 bases each). Germline loops: CDR1 SEHNR, CDR2 FQNEAQ (reference sequence). The CDR3 consists of 17 residues. Trimming shortened V by 6 bases and J by 1 base, and 18 bases separated the two germline ends. CDR3: CASSSSPGRENTGELFF. The CDR3 nucleotides read TGTGCCAGCAGTTCCTCACCGGGACGGGAGAACACCGGGGAGCTGTTTTTT.

This clone was seen just once. The chain links TRBV28 to TRBJ2-5; the match to TRBD1 covers 7 bases. The CDR3 runs to 14 residues. Germline CDR1 MDHEN, CDR2 SYDVKM. Losses at the gene ends were 6 bases for V and 5 bases for J; bases not matched to a gene: 9. The CDR3 coding sequence is TGTGCCAGCAGACTCGAGGGACAGTGGGAGACCCAGTACTTC. It encodes CASRLEGQWETQYF.

The chain recombines TRBV19 with TRBJ2-7; tentatively, D is TRBD1 (6 bases). V was trimmed by 4 bases and J by 8 bases, leaving 21 bases between them. Germline V lookup: CDR1 LNHDA, CDR2 SQIVND (reference sequence). CDR3 length equals 15 residues. CDR3 amino acids: CASSTYRQATTKQYF. Written as DNA, the CDR3 is TGTGCCAGTAGTACGTATAGACAGGCAACTACGAAGCAGTACTTC.

J is TRBJ2-3 and V is TRBV7-6; perhaps TRBD2 as D (6 bases). Trimming cost V 5 bases and J 1 base, with 13 bases left between them. Germline loops: CDR1 SGHVS, CDR2 FNYEAQ. The CDR3 runs 15 residues. The CDR3 loop is CASSPGPGGTDTQYF. CDR3 DNA sequence: TGTGCCAGCAGCCCGGGCCCGGGGGGCACAGATACGCAGTATTTT.

The V gene is TRBV2, the J gene TRBJ2-7; tentative D call: TRBD1 (5 bases). The CDR3 is made up of 12 amino acids. Germline CDR1 SNHLY, CDR2 FYNNEI. Trimming shortened V by 7 bases and J by 3 bases, and 10 bases separated the two germline ends. The CDR3 region is CASKGRGYEQYF. CDR3 bases: TGTGCCAGCAAAGGAAGGGGCTACGAGCAGTACTTC.

V is TRBV7-9 and J is TRBJ2-1; 9 bases align to TRBD2. The CDR3 spans 14 residues. Germline lookup yields CDR1 SEHNR and CDR2 FQNEAQ (reference sequence). V dropped 5 bases and J dropped 6; count of bases not matched to a gene: 5. This CDR3 reads CASSDPGLANEQFF. The DNA of the CDR3 is TGTGCCAGCAGCGATCCGGGACTAGCCAATGAGCAGTTCTTC.

V and J are TRBV6-6 and TRBJ2-7; D remains unclear. This CDR3 contains 12 residues. Deletions cut 7 bases from V and 4 bases from J, with 11 bases between. Germline CDR1 is MNHNY and CDR2 is SVGAGI (reference sequence). CDR3: CASKGTGYEQYF. DNA of the CDR3: TGTGCCAGCAAGGGAACTGGGTACGAGCAGTACTTC.

The chain recombines TRBV5-6 with TRBJ1-1; TRBD1 aligns across 11 bases. Germline V gene lookup returns CDR1 SGHDT and CDR2 YYEEEE. The CDR3 is made up of 18 amino acids. V dropped 0 bases and J dropped 4; count of bases not matched to a gene: 11. In DNA, the CDR3 is TGTGCCAGCAGCTTGGACCTTACCGGGACAGGGGGAACCACTGAAGCTTTCTTT. Protein product: CASSLDLTGTGGTTEAFF.

The chain carries TRBV5-1 and TRBJ2-5; TRBD1 is a possible D gene (5 bases). This CDR3 is built from 15 residues. Trimming removed 0 bases from V and 1 base from J, with 10 bases in between. Germline assignment: CDR1 SGHRS and CDR2 YFSETQ. The CDR3 coding sequence is TGCGCCAGCAGCTTGGGACAGCTAATCCAAGAGACCCAGTACTTC. It encodes CASSLGQLIQETQYF.

Details on this clone: A much more abundant neighbour one base away suggests this may be a read error. The chain combines TRBV5-4 with TRBJ2-7, with D perhaps given as TRBD1 or TRBD2 (5 bases each). The CDR3 consists of 12 residues. Germline-derived CDR1 and CDR2 are SGHNT and YYREEE (reference sequence). Trimming cost V 4 bases and J 3 bases, with 8 bases left between them. The CDR3 sequence is CASSRDGYEQYF. CDR3 DNA sequence: TGTGCCAGCAGCCGGGACGGCTACGAGCAGTACTTC. Based on the CDR3 plus reference TRBV5-4 and TRBJ2-7, the full variable domain is ETGVTQSPTHLIKTRGQQVTLRCSSQSGHNTVSWYQQALGQGPQFIFQYYREEENGRGNFPPRFSGLQFPNYSSELNVNALELDDSALYLCASSRDGYEQYFGPGTRLTVT.

The chain is built from TRBV5-1 and TRBJ1-4; D is unresolved. Germline loops: CDR1 SGHRS, CDR2 YFSETQ. The V end lost 7 bases, the J end lost 0 bases, and 13 bases lay between the germline ends. The CDR3 covers 15 residues. The CDR3 spells CASAKNRATNEKLFF. For the CDR3, the DNA is TGCGCCAGCGCTAAGAACAGAGCAACTAATGAAAAACTGTTTTTT.